Only one count was recorded for the clone carrying this TCR beta chain. This sample stems from a study of blood T cell repertoires in COVID-19. For the study at large: Acute-phase and convalescent COVID-19 samples originated in the United States, Italy and Spain. The analysed material was cDNA or gDNA that came from T cells, B-cell-depleted T cells, or PBMCs.

As originally analysed: Estimation of nucleated cell counts relied on the amplification of reference gene primers. Data came from immunoSEQ multiplex PCR; TCRdb stores just in-frame clones and leaves some out. D and trimming were read from the DNA, whereas the V and J calls and clone size are those reported in that table. The table has 150,000 to 200,000 clones, more than 75% seen once. Sequenced input: peripheral blood. This TCR was recovered from a man between 18 and 29 years old with active or convalescent COVID-19.

DNA for the CDR3: TGTGCCAGCAGTTATCTTCTCGGGACAGGAGAATCACCCCTCCACTTT. Its translation is CASSYLLGTGESPLHF. The chain uses TRBV6-2 or TRBV6-3 and TRBJ1-6; TRBD1 aligns across 8 bases. Germline-derived CDR1 and CDR2 are MNHEY and SVGEGT. J gave up 10 bases and V 3 bases, and 11 bases lay outside the gene matches. This CDR3 region has 16 residues.